The 4 T cell receptor beta chains presented below share a single source sample, sequenced in a study of shared clonotypes between healthy human individuals. Some clones are missing from TCRdb's copy, which holds only in-frame ones; the method was immunoSEQ multiplex PCR. The table includes approximately 980,000 clones, over 75% detected once. Specimen: memory CD4+ T cells sorted from blood. Subset in this sample: CD45RA-negative fraction. These receptors were taken from a man in his late teens or twenties in good health.

This clone was found a few times. Other DNA sequences in the same sample also yield this CDR3. CDR3 residues: CSVRTGGTEAFF. The DNA of the CDR3 is TGCAGCGTGCGGACAGGGGGAACTGAAGCTTTCTTT. V is TRBV29-1 and J is TRBJ1-1, with 10 bases identical to TRBD1. The germline V gene has CDR1 SQVTM and CDR2 ANQGSEA. CDR3 length equals 12 residues. With V trimmed by 6 bases and J by 5 bases, 3 bases remained unmatched.

V and J are TRBV18 and TRBJ2-7; D uncertain. Germline V gives CDR1 KGHSH, CDR2 LQKENI. This CDR3 spans 16 amino acids. V dropped 3 bases and J dropped 2 bases, with 17 bases sitting between them. CDR3 DNA sequence: TGTGCCAGCTCACCCCCTGGACCAAATCGCCCCTACGAGCAGTACTTC. Translated: CASSPPGPNRPYEQYF.

The sample holds many counts of this clone. The V call is TRBV7-2, the J call TRBJ1-1; D perhaps matches TRBD1 (5 bases). This CDR3 comprises 16 residues. The V gene's germline CDR1 is SGHTA and CDR2 FQGNSA. The V and J ends lost 0 bases and 4 bases respectively, with 15 bases between them. The CDR3 loop is CASSLAFWGLSTEAFF. The CDR3 region has the DNA TGTGCCAGCAGCTTAGCGTTTTGGGGACTTAGCACTGAAGCTTTCTTT.

The rearrangement uses TRBV18 and TRBJ2-5, with TRBD2 matching over 9 bases. The germline CDR1 and CDR2 sequences are KGHSH and LQKENI. The V gene end was trimmed by 6 bases and the J gene end by 0 bases; junction bases not matched to a gene: 11. This CDR3 contains 17 residues. The CDR3 is CASSPVASGVYQETQYF. The CDR3, as DNA: TGTGCCAGCTCCCCGGTTGCTAGCGGGGTGTACCAAGAGACCCAGTACTTC.